One sample yielded the 6 T cell receptor beta chains listed below, sequenced in a study of OX40 agonist ivuxolimab in advanced cancers. The assay was immunoSEQ multiplex PCR, and TCRdb's table has in-frame clones only and misses some. The sample has about 64,000 clones; about 85% are singletons. Material: CD4+ or CD8+ T cells sorted from blood, obtained in a trial of the OX40 agonist ivuxolimab. The receptors were gathered from an adult with an advanced solid tumor such as melanoma, head and neck, liver or kidney cancer.

This sequence joins TRBV4-1 and TRBJ1-5; unclear D gene. V dropped 3 bases and J dropped 3 bases, with 12 bases sitting between them. Germline CDR1 and CDR2: MGHRA and YSYEKL. This CDR3 region has 15 residues. The CDR3 sequence is CASSHPDTSNQPQHF. Here the CDR3 DNA reads TGCGCCAGCAGCCACCCTGACACCTCCAATCAGCCCCAGCATTTT.

This chain connects TRBV30 to TRBJ2-7; TRBD2 matches 10 bases. Germline CDR1 GTSNPN, CDR2 SVGIG (reference sequence). CDR3 length: 15 residues. Trimming removed 0 bases from V and 4 bases from J; junction bases left unmatched: 6. CDR3 sequence (DNA): TGTGCCTGGAGTGTAGCGGGGGGGCCAATGTACGAGCAGTACTTC. Translated, it gives CAWSVAGGPMYEQYF. Full variable domain (remainder filled in from reference TRBV30 and TRBJ2-7): SQTIHQWPATLVQPVGSPLSLECTVEGTSNPNLYWYRQAAGRGLQLLFYSVGIGQISSEVPQNLSASRPQDRQFILSSKKLLLSDSGFYLCAWSVAGGPMYEQYFGPGTRLTVT.

The chain links TRBV7-2 to TRBJ1-2; D not certain. Germline CDR1 reads SGHTA; CDR2 reads FQGNSA. The V end lost 5 bases, the J end lost 0 bases, and 16 bases lay between the germline ends. The CDR3 contains 16 residues. The CDR3 DNA follows: TGTGCCAGCAGCCCAGGTTGGGGATTAGCTAACTATGGCTACACCTTC. Its protein product is CASSPGWGLANYGYTF.

This chain uses TRBV30 with TRBJ2-5; D not certain. The V gene lost 0 bases and the J gene lost 4 bases, with 12 bases spanning the gap. The germline V gene has CDR1 GTSNPN and CDR2 SVGIG (reference sequence). The CDR3 length is 14 residues. The CDR3 region is CAWSVPPARETQYF. The CDR3, as DNA: TGTGCCTGGAGTGTACCCCCCGCCCGAGAGACCCAGTACTTC.

The J gene is TRBJ1-2, the V gene TRBV10-3, with D perhaps matching TRBD1 (5 bases). The CDR3 extends over 13 amino acids. CDR1 is ENHRY, CDR2 SYGVKD, per germline. V was clipped by 3 bases and J by 8 bases, with 13 bases between them. CDR3 coding DNA: TGTGCCATCAGTGATGGGGGAGTTGACGGCTACACCTTC. Its translation is CAISDGGVDGYTF.

This chain uses TRBV28 with TRBJ1-1, with D perhaps TRBD1 (5 bases). The ends were cut back, 11 bases at V and 2 bases at J, with 18 bases in the middle. This CDR3 is built from 14 residues. The germline V gene has CDR1 MDHEN and CDR2 SYDVKM. In DNA, the CDR3 is TGTGCCGCCCTTAAATGGGGGTCTAACACTGAAGCTTTCTTT. Protein product: CAALKWGSNTEAFF.